This is a list of T cell receptor beta chains from one sample in a study of T cell repertoires in cytomegalovirus infection. A single record per CDR3 protein comes from TCRdb applying MiXCR to the reads. The sample has some 300,000 distinct CDR3 sequences, 15% to 20% seen once. Sequenced sample: PBMCs. These receptors were taken from a human donor in good health (CMV status not recorded). Some clones in this sample may be carry-over from other donors' samples. The CDR3 runs from the conserved cysteine through the conserved F or W. The order of the fields is V gene, D gene, clone size, J gene, CDR3 protein, CDR3 DNA. A D gene is named only where the DNA matches it firmly. A clone size is listed for some rows: how often the clone was seen (once, few, many), or a class if it is expanded.

TRBV20-1	.	few	TRBJ2-5	CSARENHVETQYF	TGCAGTGCTAGAGAAAACCACGTGGAGACCCAGTACTTC
TRBV5-6	.	.	TRBJ2-7	CASSSGHYEQYF	TGTGCCAGCAGCTCCGGACACTACGAGCAGTACTTC
TRBV2	TRBD1	few	TRBJ2-7	CASSEALRTGYEQYF	TGTGCCAGCAGTGAAGCGCTTCGGACAGGTTACGAGCAGTACTTC
TRBV7-2	TRBD1	many	TRBJ1-4	CASSLRTGAPSALFF	TGTGCCAGCAGCTTAAGGACAGGCGCCCCCTCCGCCCTGTTTTTT
TRBV12-3/TRBV12-4	.	many	TRBJ1-1	CASSPALNTEAFF	TGTGCCAGCAGTCCAGCATTGAACACTGAAGCTTTCTTT
TRBV20-1	TRBD1	.	TRBJ1-5	CSAQDRGLNQPQHF	TGCAGTGCTCAGGACAGGGGGCTAAATCAGCCCCAGCATTTT
TRBV28	.	few	TRBJ1-1	CASSHGHRFFEAFF	TGTGCCAGCAGCCACGGACACCGTTTTTTTGAAGCTTTCTTT
TRBV20-1	.	few	TRBJ1-4	CSARGLLLANEKLFF	TGCAGTGCTAGGGGACTGCTGCTGGCTAATGAAAAACTGTTTTTT
TRBV28	.	few	TRBJ1-3	CASRAPGGSNTIYF	TGTGCCAGCAGAGCGCCCGGGGGTTCAAACACCATATATTTT
TRBV7-2	.	many	TRBJ1-5	CASSLNAGTLSNQPQHF	TGTGCCAGCAGCTTAAATGCAGGGACCTTAAGCAATCAGCCCCAGCATTTT
TRBV4-2	TRBD2	few	TRBJ2-3	CASSQEVQRGSSTDTQYF	TGTGCCAGCAGCCAAGAGGTACAGCGGGGGTCCAGCACAGATACGCAGTATTTT
TRBV2	.	.	TRBJ2-2	CASSLYSAGELFF	TGTGCCAGCAGCCTATATTCAGCCGGGGAGCTGTTTTTT
TRBV12-3/TRBV12-4	.	many	TRBJ1-5	CASRGGGGQPQHF	TGTGCCAGCAGGGGAGGGGGGGGTCAGCCCCAGCATTTT
TRBV7-2	.	many	TRBJ1-3	CASSFQGGSSGNTIYF	TGTGCCAGCAGCTTCCAGGGCGGTTCCTCTGGAAACACCATATATTTT
TRBV28	TRBD1	many	TRBJ2-7	CASLTTGTGGYEQYF	TGTGCCAGCCTGACGACCGGGACAGGGGGCTACGAGCAGTACTTC
TRBV18	.	once	TRBJ1-1	CASSPWRGTNTEAFF	TGTGCCAGCTCACCATGGAGGGGAACGAACACTGAAGCTTTCTTT
TRBV2	.	few	TRBJ2-1	CASRFDGTYNEQFF	TGTGCCAGCAGATTTGACGGAACCTACAATGAGCAGTTCTTC
TRBV6-2/TRBV6-3	TRBD2	.	TRBJ2-1	CASGGTSGGSSYNEQFF	TGTGCCAGCGGCGGGACTAGCGGGGGTAGCTCCTACAATGAGCAGTTCTTC
TRBV20-1	.	.	TRBJ1-2	CSASPAGNYGYTF	TGCAGTGCTAGTCCCGCAGGAAACTATGGCTACACCTTC
TRBV7-2	TRBD1	many	TRBJ1-1	CASSLGGQGTEAFF	TGTGCCAGCAGCTTAGGGGGACAGGGTACTGAAGCTTTCTTT
TRBV4-2	.	few	TRBJ1-3	CASSRLTDGTLSGNTIYF	TGTGCCAGCAGCCGCCTCACCGACGGAACCCTCTCTGGAAACACCATATATTTT
TRBV12-3/TRBV12-4	.	few	TRBJ2-4	CASSLELRVVPGNIQYF	TGTGCCAGCAGTTTAGAGTTGAGGGTTGTACCAGGGAACATTCAGTACTTC
TRBV4-1	TRBD1	few	TRBJ2-2	CASSQVPQGAFLELFF	TGCGCCAGCAGCCAAGTTCCCCAGGGGGCTTTCTTGGAGCTGTTTTTT
TRBV20-1	TRBD2	many	TRBJ2-5	CSAKTSGYQETQYF	TGCAGTGCTAAGACTAGCGGGTACCAAGAGACCCAGTACTTC
TRBV5-1	.	.	TRBJ2-7	CASSEGDRVEYEQYF	TGCGCCAGCAGCGAGGGGGACCGGGTGGAATACGAGCAGTACTTC
TRBV4-2	TRBD1	few	TRBJ2-5	CASSHGQGLAQETQYF	TGTGCCAGCAGCCATGGACAGGGCCTTGCCCAAGAGACCCAGTACTTC
TRBV4-3	.	few	TRBJ2-2	CASSPKWAGLSTGELFF	TGCGCCAGCAGCCCCAAATGGGCAGGGCTCAGCACCGGGGAGCTGTTTTTT
TRBV7-2	.	few	TRBJ1-4	CASSWGGPTNEKLFF	TGTGCCAGCAGCTGGGGGGGACCAACTAATGAAAAACTGTTTTTT
TRBV7-6	.	.	TRBJ2-7	CASPNTMGAPLFTQYF	TGTGCTAGCCCCAATACTATGGGGGCCCCCCTTTTTACGCAGTACTTC
TRBV5-6	.	.	TRBJ2-5	CASSLARNIQETQYF	TGTGCCAGCAGCTTGGCCAGGAATATTCAAGAGACCCAGTACTTC
TRBV14	.	.	TRBJ1-5	CASSHTSDQPQHF	TGTGCCAGCAGCCACACGTCCGATCAGCCCCAGCATTTT